The next 27 T cell receptor beta chains were all read from a single sample in a study of T cell repertoires in cytomegalovirus infection. TCRdb re-derived calls from the reads in MiXCR, one entry per CDR3 protein. The sample has roughly 80,000 distinct CDR3 sequences; roughly a quarter are singletons. These receptors are not linked to any known antigen. The sequencing here drew on CD8+ T cells from cultured PBMCs, taken from culture after CMV antigen stimulation. The receptors come from a human donor in good health (CMV status not recorded). Some clones in this sample may be carry-over from other donors' samples.

The chain combines TRBV5-1 with TRBJ2-5; the D gene is possibly TRBD1 (5 bases). Germline V gives CDR1 SGHRS, CDR2 YFSETQ. The CDR3 is 15 residues long. V lost 0 bases and J 0 bases, leaving 9 bases between the germline ends. The CDR3 region is CASSLASGYQETQYF. The CDR3 DNA reads as TGCGCCAGCAGCTTGGCCTCAGGGTACCAAGAGACCCAGTACTTC.

J is TRBJ1-6 and V is TRBV20-1; 7 bases map to TRBD1. CDR1 and CDR2 (germline): DFQATT, SNEGSKA (reference sequence). This CDR3 spans 15 amino acids. J lost 10 bases, V lost 3 bases, and 12 bases had no gene match. This CDR3 reads CSASAFRDSNSPLHF. The DNA for the CDR3 is TGCAGTGCTAGTGCATTCCGGGACAGCAACTCACCCCTCCACTTT.

The rearrangement links TRBV7-9 to TRBJ2-7, with 12 bases fitting TRBD2. The CDR3 is 14 residues long. Germline CDR1 reads SEHNR; CDR2 reads FQNEAQ (reference sequence). Losses at the gene ends were 4 bases for V and 9 bases for J; bases not matched to a gene: 7. CDR3 sequence: CASSSGTSGWVQYF. The CDR3 bases are TGTGCCAGCAGCTCCGGGACTAGCGGGTGGGTGCAGTACTTC.

V usage is TRBV6-2 or TRBV6-3 and J usage is TRBJ1-5, with D possibly TRBD1 on 5 matching bases. CDR1 is MNHEY, CDR2 SVGEGT, per germline. The CDR3 length is 19 residues. The V end was cut by 0 bases, the J end by 2 bases, with 20 bases between. The CDR3 sequence: CASSYSIGSGGSGNQPQHF. CDR3 nucleotide sequence: TGTGCCAGCAGTTACTCGATTGGGAGCGGGGGATCGGGCAATCAGCCCCAGCATTTT.

This clonotype was counted only a few times. This sequence joins TRBV18 and TRBJ1-1, with D possibly matching TRBD1 (6 bases). Trimming took off 6 bases at V and 3 bases at J, with 14 bases between the two ends. The length of the CDR3 is 14 residues. Germline V CDR1 and CDR2: KGHSH, LQKENI. Here the CDR3 reads CASSPQGMDTEAFF. The CDR3 region has the DNA TGTGCCAGCTCCCCTCAGGGGATGGACACTGAAGCTTTCTTT.

The chain joins TRBV27 to TRBJ2-7, with 7 bases that match TRBD2. J was trimmed by 2 bases and V by 2 bases; bases with no gene match: 9. This CDR3 spans 16 amino acids. Germline V gene data show CDR1 as MNHEY and CDR2 as SMNVEV (reference sequence). The CDR3 region has the DNA TGTGCCAGCAGTTTAAAGTCGGGCGGACTAGCCTACGAGCAGTACTTC. Its translation is CASSLKSGGLAYEQYF.

This clonotype turned up a few times. The chain is built from TRBV23-1 and TRBJ2-7; tentative D call: TRBD2 (6 bases). TRBV23-1 is recorded as an ORF, its role being uncertain. The CDR3 contains 15 residues. Trimming removed 8 bases at V and 2 bases at J, with 19 bases between. Written as DNA, the CDR3 is TGCGCCAGCGAAAATAACGGGGGTGATACCTACGAGCAGTACTTC. Amino acid sequence: CASENNGGDTYEQYF.

This clonotype showed up many times. The chain carries TRBV7-9 and TRBJ1-1, with D tentatively TRBD1 (5 bases). The V end was cut by 5 bases, the J end by 4 bases, with 17 bases between. This CDR3 comprises 15 residues. CDR1 is SEHNR, CDR2 FQNEAQ, per germline (reference sequence). For the CDR3, the DNA is TGTGCCAGCAGCCCTTTAGCAGGGTTGGGCACTGAAGCTTTCTTT. Translating gives CASSPLAGLGTEAFF.

The V and J genes are TRBV29-1 and TRBJ2-2; no reliable D call. Germline CDR1 reads SQVTM; CDR2 reads ANQGSEA. The CDR3 extends over 13 amino acids. Trimming took off 3 bases at V and 1 base at J, with 6 bases between the two ends. The CDR3 nucleotides read TGCAGCGTTGATAGAGAGAACACCGGGGAGCTGTTTTTT. Translating gives CSVDRENTGELFF.

In this sample, this clonotype turned up a few times. V gene TRBV30 combines with J gene TRBJ2-7; D is uncertain. The ends were cut back, 1 base at V and 0 bases at J, with 4 bases in the middle. The CDR3 has 12 amino acids. Germline values: CDR1 GTSNPN, CDR2 SVGIG (reference sequence). The CDR3 reads CAWSEFSYEQYF. The CDR3 nucleotides are TGTGCCTGGAGTGAATTCTCCTACGAGCAGTACTTC.

This clonotype was counted many times. The CDR3 nucleotides read TGTGCCAGCAGCCCAGGAGTGGGTAACGTGGATCAGCCCCAGCATTTT. Residues: CASSPGVGNVDQPQHF. This chain joins TRBV4-2 and TRBJ1-5; D is unresolved. Looked up from germline, CDR1 is LGHNA and CDR2 is YNFKEQ. The CDR3 has 16 amino acids. Trimming pared 4 bases from V and 5 bases from J, leaving 18 bases between.

The rearrangement joins TRBV27 to TRBJ2-1; no clear D. Trimming pared 2 bases from V and 3 bases from J, leaving 8 bases between. From germline, CDR1 is MNHEY and CDR2 SMNVEV (reference sequence). The CDR3 consists of 14 residues. The CDR3 protein is CASSLGLGYNEQFF. In DNA form, the CDR3 reads TGTGCCAGCAGTTTAGGCCTTGGCTACAATGAGCAGTTCTTC.

V gene TRBV7-8 combines with J gene TRBJ2-1; D uncertain. V lost 5 bases to trimming and J lost 0 bases, with 17 bases between them. Per germline, CDR1 SGHVS and CDR2 FQNEAQ. This CDR3 spans 17 amino acids. As DNA, the CDR3 is TGTGCCAGCAGCAATCCGTCCAGCGCAGACTCCTACAATGAGCAGTTCTTC. Its translation: CASSNPSSADSYNEQFF. Combining the CDR3 with reference TRBV7-8 and TRBJ2-1 gives the whole variable domain GAGVSQSPRYKVAKRGQDVALRCDPISGHVSLFWYQQALGQGPEFLTYFQNEAQLDKSGLPSDRFFAERPEGSVSTLKIQRTQQEDSAVYLCASSNPSSADSYNEQFFGPGTRLTVL.

This clonotype was seen just once. This sequence joins TRBV12-3 or TRBV12-4 and TRBJ2-3; 11 nucleotides align to TRBD2. CDR3 length: 16 residues. Trimming took 2 bases from V and 2 from J; bases not matched to a gene: 3. The CDR3 region has the DNA TGTGCCAGCAGTTTACTAGCGGGGGGATTCACAGATACGCAGTATTTT. This gives the protein CASSLLAGGFTDTQYF.

This clonotype appeared many times. The genes are TRBV28 and TRBJ2-1, with 9 bases identical to TRBD1. CDR1 and CDR2 from the germline V gene are MDHEN and SYDVKM. This CDR3 contains 14 residues. V shed 7 bases and J 7 bases; nucleotides not matched to a gene: 8. Here the CDR3 DNA reads TGTGCCAGCATCAAACAGGGGGCGCGTAATGAGCAGTTCTTC. This sequence encodes CASIKQGARNEQFF.

This clonotype was counted a few times. The chain combines TRBV6-2 or TRBV6-3 with TRBJ2-6; maybe TRBD2 (7 bases). This CDR3 region has 19 residues. The germline V gene encodes CDR1 MNHEY and CDR2 SVGEGT. The germline V and J ends were trimmed by 5 bases and 2 bases, with 22 bases remaining between them. The CDR3 region has the DNA TGTGCCAGCAGTAGCGGGGACACGGTGGGTTATGCTGGGGCCAACGTCCTGACTTTC. This gives the protein CASSSGDTVGYAGANVLTF.

Comments on this clonotype: Compared with germline, one end of the junction differs, possibly owing to a read error. V and J are TRBV28 and TRBJ1-4; D is possibly TRBD1 (6 bases). CDR1 MDHEN and CDR2 SYDVKM come from the germline V gene. The CDR3 loop spans 17 amino acids. The CDR3 bases are TGTGACAGCAGGGCAGGGGCCAACACCCCCTTTAATGAAAAACTGTTTTTT. It translates to CDSRAGANTPFNEKLFF.

Ten or more counts support this clonotype. The J gene is TRBJ2-4, the V gene TRBV11-2; the D gene is possibly TRBD1 (5 bases). Germline CDR1 and CDR2: SGHAT and FQNNGV. The CDR3 has 17 amino acids. The V end lost 2 bases, the J end lost 0 bases, and 14 bases lay between the germline ends. CDR3 protein: CASSLPLSRAAKNIQYF. CDR3 nucleotide sequence: TGTGCCAGCAGCTTACCGTTAAGCAGGGCAGCCAAAAACATTCAGTACTTC.

CDR3 region: CASSQDPSGRFETQYF. The CDR3 coding sequence is TGTGCCAGCAGCCAAGATCCTAGCGGGAGATTTGAGACCCAGTACTTC. V is TRBV14 and J is TRBJ2-5; 10 bases line up with TRBD2. The CDR3 contains 16 residues. Germline loops: CDR1 SGHDN, CDR2 FVKESK. V was clipped by 0 bases and J by 5 bases; unmatched bases: 6.

There are many counts of this clonotype. The J gene is TRBJ2-7, the V gene TRBV7-2; perhaps TRBD2 as D (6 bases). Germline assignment: CDR1 SGHTA and CDR2 FQGNSA. Trimming stripped 5 bases from V and 2 bases from J, with 16 bases between. The CDR3 runs 15 residues. The CDR3 sequence is CASSPYETRAYEQYF. Here the CDR3 DNA reads TGTGCCAGCAGCCCCTACGAGACTAGGGCCTACGAGCAGTACTTC.

This clonotype was seen many times. The chain combines TRBV7-8 with TRBJ2-1, with D uncertain. The CDR3 runs to 13 residues. Trimming removed 3 bases at V and 3 bases at J, with 6 bases between. CDR1 and CDR2 (germline): SGHVS, FQNEAQ. This CDR3 reads CASSFSDYNEQFF. CDR3 nucleotides: TGTGCCAGCAGCTTTTCGGACTACAATGAGCAGTTCTTC.

V usage is TRBV6-6 and J usage is TRBJ2-7; 8 nucleotides match TRBD2. The CDR3 contains 15 residues. J lost 2 bases, V lost 5 bases, and 8 bases had no gene match. Germline lookup yields CDR1 MNHNY and CDR2 SVGAGI (reference sequence). CDR3 protein: CASSPGLAGPYEQYF. CDR3 DNA sequence: TGTGCCAGCAGTCCAGGTCTAGCGGGTCCCTACGAGCAGTACTTC.

The chain combines TRBV11-2 with TRBJ2-2; 12 bases map to TRBD2. The V segment lost 2 bases and the J segment 6 bases; nucleotides outside the gene matches: 7. The germline gives CDR1 SGHAT, CDR2 FQNNGV. This CDR3 is 17 amino acids long. The CDR3 coding sequence is TGTGCCAGCAGCTTATCCCTAGCGGGAGGGCCCTCCGGGGAGCTGTTTTTT. Translating it yields CASSLSLAGGPSGELFF.

In its sample, this clonotype was seen many times. The chain recombines TRBV7-8 with TRBJ2-5; D possibly matches TRBD1 or TRBD2 (5 bases each). The CDR3 runs 14 residues. The V end lost 0 bases, the J end lost 3 bases, and 8 bases lay between the germline ends. Germline V gene data show CDR1 as SGHVS and CDR2 as FQNEAQ. This chain's CDR3 is CASSLARGKETQYF. CDR3 sequence (DNA): TGTGCCAGCAGCTTAGCGAGGGGAAAAGAGACCCAGTACTTC.

The J gene is TRBJ2-7, the V gene TRBV12-3 or TRBV12-4, with D possibly matching TRBD2 (6 bases). The CDR3 is 13 amino acids. Deletions cut 3 bases from V and 3 bases from J, with 9 bases between. The CDR3 is CASSFLTSYEQYF. Written as DNA, the CDR3 is TGTGCCAGCAGTTTTTTGACTAGCTACGAGCAGTACTTC.

This chain joins TRBV6-9 and TRBJ1-6; D is undetermined. Trimming removed 0 bases at V and 15 bases at J, with 12 bases between. The CDR3 has 13 amino acids. Germline V gene sequence: CDR1 MNHGY, CDR2 SVAAGI. The CDR3 here is CASSYSVGQHLHF. CDR3 nucleotides: TGTGCCAGCAGTTATTCTGTAGGGCAGCACCTCCACTTT.

This clonotype was observed a handful of times. The rearrangement links TRBV6-2 or TRBV6-3 to TRBJ1-5; TRBD1 matches at 7 bases. Germline V lookup: CDR1 MNHEY, CDR2 SVGEGT. The junction had 2 bases not matched to a gene; V was cut back by 8 bases and J by 4 bases. This CDR3 is 12 amino acids long. This CDR3 reads CASWTGNQPQHF. The CDR3 region has the DNA TGTGCCAGCTGGACAGGTAATCAGCCCCAGCATTTT.